This T cell receptor beta chain is drawn from a study of neurological immune-mediated disorders. Sorted libraries came from some 1 million CD4+ or CD8+ T cells. In germline, CDR1 is DFQATT, CDR2 SNEGSKA (reference sequence). This CDR3 spans 14 amino acids. The authors made cDNA by 5'RACE with 10-nucleotide random UMIs. TCRdb re-derived calls from the 5' RACE reads in MiXCR, one entry per CDR3 protein. The sample lists some 35,000 distinct CDR3 sequences; 11% were seen once. Study-wide findings and caveats: CDR3 amino acid sequences found in expanded clones were never shared across subjects, suggesting private repertoires in all groups. Multiple sclerosis patients had less TCR clonal expansion than even healthy controls, unlike HTLV-1-associated myelopathy.

This clonotype came up many times. Its antigen is not identified. The chain joins TRBV20-1 to TRBJ1-2, with a tentative D call TRBD1 (5 bases). Sample: CD4+ T cells from blood. This receptor was obtained from a woman in her 30s with HTLV-1-associated myelopathy (HAM/TSP). Here the CDR3 DNA reads TGCAGCCCCAAATGGGGCCCAGCCAACTATGGCTACACCTTC. Translating it yields CSPKWGPANYGYTF.